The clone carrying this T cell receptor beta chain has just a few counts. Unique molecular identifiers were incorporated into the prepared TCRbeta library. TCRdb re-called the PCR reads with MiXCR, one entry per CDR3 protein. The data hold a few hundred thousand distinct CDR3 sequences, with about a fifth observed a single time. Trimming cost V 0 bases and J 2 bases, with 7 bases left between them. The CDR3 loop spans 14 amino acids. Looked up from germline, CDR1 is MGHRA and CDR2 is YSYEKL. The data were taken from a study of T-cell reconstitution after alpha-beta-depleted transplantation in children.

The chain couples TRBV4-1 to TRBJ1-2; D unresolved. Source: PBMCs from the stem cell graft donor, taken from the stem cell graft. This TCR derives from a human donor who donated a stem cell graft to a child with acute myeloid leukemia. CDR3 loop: CASSQDRQNYGYTF. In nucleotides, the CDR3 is TGCGCCAGCAGCCAAGATCGGCAGAACTATGGCTACACCTTC.